Below are 18 T cell receptor beta chains sequenced from a single sample in a study of T cells in Graves' hyperthyroidism and ophthalmopathy. Amplification of TCR beta CDR3 regions was performed using RNA transcripts as template. HTBI primers were employed in a first-round RT-PCR of the TCR CDR3. TCRdb reprocessed the multiplex PCR reads via MiXCR and lists one record per CDR3 protein. The data hold hundreds of thousands of distinct CDR3 sequences, with 18% observed a single time. Sequenced input: blood. Receptor source: a woman aged 45-59 years with Graves' hyperthyroidism that later progressed to Graves' ophthalmopathy.

The rearrangement links TRBV10-3 to TRBJ1-5; TRBD1 aligns across 7 bases. The CDR3 sequence is 16 residues long. From germline, CDR1 is ENHRY and CDR2 SYGVKD. J lost 2 bases, V lost 2 bases, and 6 bases had no gene match. CDR3 nucleotide sequence: TGTGCCATCAGTGAGCCGACAGGGTACGGCAATCAGCCCCAGCATTTT. It translates to CAISEPTGYGNQPQHF.

The J gene is TRBJ1-2, the V gene TRBV6-1, with D perhaps matching TRBD1 (6 bases). Per germline, CDR1 MNHNS and CDR2 SASEGT. The CDR3 has 15 amino acids. Trimming stripped 0 bases from V and 6 bases from J, with 14 bases between. Here the CDR3 DNA reads TGTGCCAGCAGTGAAGCGGTAGGGGGAGTCGATGGCTACACCTTC. Translating gives CASSEAVGGVDGYTF.

This clonotype has at least ten counts. This rearrangement joins TRBV6-2 or TRBV6-3 to TRBJ1-1; possibly TRBD1 for D (6 bases). V was cut by 7 bases and J by 5 bases, with 20 bases left in between. The CDR3 length is 15 residues. Germline V gives CDR1 MNHEY, CDR2 SVGEGT. In DNA form, the CDR3 reads TGTGCCAGCACCCTGGACAGACCTAAAGGAACTGAAGCTTTCTTT. Translating gives CASTLDRPKGTEAFF.

This clonotype turned up a few times. The V call is TRBV3-1, the J call TRBJ1-6, with a tentative D call TRBD1 (6 bases). The V end lost 6 bases, the J end lost 6 bases, and 15 bases lay between the germline ends. This CDR3 has 15 amino acids. In germline, CDR1 is LGHDT, CDR2 YNNKEL (reference sequence). CDR3 DNA sequence: TGTGCCAGCAGTGCCCCCGGACAGCTTAATTCACCCCTCCACTTT. The encoded protein is CASSAPGQLNSPLHF.

This clonotype was seen repeatedly, ten times or more. V is TRBV6-6 and J is TRBJ1-2; D remains unclear. Deletions cut 2 bases from V and 8 bases from J, with 12 bases between. This CDR3 contains 13 residues. CDR1 and CDR2 (germline): MNHNY, SVGAGI (reference sequence). The DNA of the CDR3 is TGTGCCAGCAGTTACAGGGCAACGTCGGGCTACACCTTC. It translates to CASSYRATSGYTF.

The table lists this clonotype with a few counts. The chain links TRBV10-3 to TRBJ1-5, with 12 bases fitting TRBD1. Germline assignment: CDR1 ENHRY and CDR2 SYGVKD. Losses at the gene ends were 2 bases for V and 7 bases for J; bases not matched to a gene: 6. CDR3 size: 16 residues. As DNA, the CDR3 is TGTGCCATCAGTGAGCCCGGGACAGGGGGCAGACAGCCCCAGCATTTT. Protein: CAISEPGTGGRQPQHF.

The table lists this clonotype with a few counts. CDR3 sequence: CSARLAGEYNEQFF. The CDR3 bases are TGCAGCGCCAGACTAGCGGGGGAATACAATGAGCAGTTCTTC. V and J are TRBV29-1 and TRBJ2-1; 12 nucleotides align to TRBD2. With 7 bases clipped from V and 4 bases from J, the junction kept 5 bases outside the gene matches. In germline, CDR1 is SQVTM, CDR2 ANQGSEA. This CDR3 is built from 14 residues.

This chain links TRBV11-2 with TRBJ1-1; D is undetermined. Per the germline V gene, CDR1 is SGHAT and CDR2 is FQNNGV. With 2 bases removed from V and 5 bases from J, the gap between germline ends came to 12 bases. The CDR3 has 14 residues. The CDR3 DNA follows: TGTGCCAGCAGCTTACAATGGACGGAGACTGAAGCTTTCTTT. Amino acid sequence: CASSLQWTETEAFF.

This clonotype was seen more than once but under ten times. This chain joins TRBV9 and TRBJ2-3; 11 bases line up with TRBD2. The trim removed 1 base at V and 4 bases at J, leaving 5 bases unmatched. Germline V lookup: CDR1 SGDLS, CDR2 YYNGEE. The CDR3 has 16 residues. CDR3 sequence: CASSVRASGGSDTQYF. CDR3 bases: TGTGCCAGCAGCGTAAGGGCTAGCGGGGGGTCAGATACGCAGTATTTT. Using reference TRBV9 and TRBJ2-3 for the parts outside the CDR3, the full variable domain is DSGVTQTPKHLITATGQRVTLRCSPRSGDLSVYWYQQSLDQGLQFLIQYYNGEERAKGNILERFSAQQFPDLHSELNLSSLELGDSALYFCASSVRASGGSDTQYFGPGTRLTVL.

Ten or more counts support this clonotype. The chain combines TRBV11-2 with TRBJ2-3; 8 bases are a match to TRBD1. Germline V lookup: CDR1 SGHAT, CDR2 FQNNGV. The J segment lost 4 bases and the V segment lost 0 bases, leaving 3 bases of the junction unmatched. The CDR3 has 15 amino acids. CDR3 region: CASSLDRGLADTQYF. The CDR3 DNA reads as TGTGCCAGCAGCTTAGACAGGGGGCTTGCAGATACGCAGTATTTT.

This clonotype turned up a few times. The V call is TRBV7-8, the J call TRBJ2-1; 9 bases match TRBD1. CDR3 size: 14 residues. Germline V gene data show CDR1 as SGHVS and CDR2 as FQNEAQ. The junction had 7 bases not matched to a gene; V was cut back by 5 bases and J by 8 bases. This CDR3 is CASSTGQGSDEQFF. CDR3 DNA sequence: TGTGCCAGCAGCACGGGACAGGGTTCGGATGAGCAGTTCTTC.

The chain carries TRBV2 and TRBJ2-1; D unresolved. Germline V CDR1 and CDR2: SNHLY, FYNNEI. The length of the CDR3 is 11 residues. With 2 bases removed from V and 12 bases from J, the gap between germline ends came to 8 bases. CDR3 coding DNA: TGTGCCAGCAGTGAACTGTATGGGCAGTTCTTC. It translates to CASSELYGQFF.

The CDR3 DNA reads as TGCAGTGCTAGAGCAGGGGGCAATAATCAGCCCCAGCATTTT. Translated, it gives CSARAGGNNQPQHF. The chain links TRBV20-1 to TRBJ1-5, with 8 positions matching TRBD1. Germline-derived CDR1 and CDR2 are DFQATT and SNEGSKA (reference sequence). This CDR3 contains 14 residues. The ends lost 1 base at V and 4 bases at J; junction bases unmatched: 3.

This clonotype came up many times. The chain employs TRBV5-1 and TRBJ2-2; D is undetermined. V was shortened by 4 bases and J by 1 base, with 14 bases between the two germline ends. From germline, CDR1 is SGHRS and CDR2 YFSETQ. This CDR3 comprises 16 residues. CDR3: CASSPTETMNTGELFF. The CDR3 DNA sequence: TGCGCCAGCAGCCCCACAGAGACAATGAACACCGGGGAGCTGTTTTTT.

Ten or more counts support this clonotype. V gene TRBV30 combines with J gene TRBJ1-3; 7 bases map to TRBD1. V was clipped by 4 bases and J by 3 bases; unmatched bases: 3. The CDR3 is 13 amino acids. Germline V gene data show CDR1 as GTSNPN and CDR2 as SVGIG (reference sequence). CDR3 in DNA: TGTGCCTGGAACAGGGGTAGTGGAAACACCATATATTTT. It yields the protein CAWNRGSGNTIYF.

This clonotype was seen only a few times. The chain recombines TRBV12-5 with TRBJ1-2, with 8 bases aligning to TRBD1. CDR3 length: 15 residues. CDR1 is LGHNT and CDR2 is FRNRAP in the germline V gene. V dropped 0 bases and J dropped 8; count of bases not matched to a gene: 8. The CDR3 DNA reads as TGTGCTAGTGGTTTGGTACTGGACAGGGCTCACGGCTACACCTTC. Translating gives CASGLVLDRAHGYTF. Combining the CDR3 with reference TRBV12-5 and TRBJ1-2 gives the whole variable domain DARVTQTPRHKVTEMGQEVTMRCQPILGHNTVFWYRQTMMQGLELLAYFRNRAPLDDSGMPKDRFSAEMPDATLATLKIQPSEPRDSAVYFCASGLVLDRAHGYTFGSGTRLTVV.

The chain uses TRBV18 and TRBJ1-1; 10 bases map to TRBD1. This CDR3 has 13 amino acids. CDR1 and CDR2 from the germline V gene are KGHSH and LQKENI. V lost 3 bases and J lost 10; bases outside the gene matches: 5. As DNA, the CDR3 is TGTGCCAGCTCACCGGGACAGGGGCCAGGAGCTTTCTTT. This encodes CASSPGQGPGAFF. Full variable domain (missing parts from reference TRBV18 and TRBJ1-1): NAGVMQNPRHLVRRRGQEARLRCSPMKGHSHVYWYRQLPEEGLKFMVYLQKENIIDESGMPKERFSAEFPKEGPSILRIQQVVRGDSAAYFCASSPGQGPGAFFGQGTRLTVV.

This clonotype was counted ten times or more. V usage is TRBV20-1 and J usage is TRBJ1-2; 9 bases are shared with TRBD1. CDR3 length: 14 residues. Germline lookup yields CDR1 DFQATT and CDR2 SNEGSKA (reference sequence). The ends lost 0 bases at V and 4 bases at J; junction bases unmatched: 3. CDR3 loop: CSAREEDRGYGYTF. CDR3 in DNA: TGCAGTGCTAGAGAGGAGGACAGGGGCTATGGCTACACCTTC.